A selection of T cell receptor beta chains follows, all from one sample in a study of shared clonotypes between healthy human individuals. Profiled with immunoSEQ multiplex PCR; TCRdb holds only in-frame clones, not every one. This table has under 2,500,000 clones, around 95% appearing once. The sample comprised naive CD4+ T cells sorted from blood. The source of these receptors is a man between 18 and 29 years old in good health. The CDR3 runs from the conserved cysteine through the conserved F or W. Each record gives: D gene, J gene, V gene, clone size, CDR3 protein, CDR3 DNA. The D gene is left open where the match is weak. Clone size is given for some rows only: seen once, a few or many times, or a class if the clone is expanded.

D gene: .
J gene: TRBJ1-4
V gene: TRBV18
clone size: .
CDR3 protein: CASSPAGTEKLFF
CDR3 DNA: TGTGCCAGCTCACCTGCAGGGACTGAAAAACTGTTTTTT

D gene: .
J gene: TRBJ1-2
V gene: TRBV28
clone size: .
CDR3 protein: CASSLGFDEGYTF
CDR3 DNA: TGTGCCAGCAGTTTGGGCTTCGATGAGGGCTACACCTTC

D gene: TRBD2
J gene: TRBJ2-3
V gene: TRBV27
clone size: .
CDR3 protein: CASSPRTSGTTDTQYF
CDR3 DNA: TGTGCCAGCAGTCCCCGGACTAGCGGGACCACAGATACGCAGTATTTT

D gene: .
J gene: TRBJ1-3
V gene: TRBV7-2
clone size: .
CDR3 protein: CASSVGRGTGNTIYF
CDR3 DNA: TGTGCCAGCAGCGTAGGTAGAGGCACTGGAAACACCATATATTTT

D gene: TRBD2
J gene: TRBJ2-1
V gene: TRBV7-9
clone size: .
CDR3 protein: CASSEGLAAPEQFF
CDR3 DNA: TGTGCCAGCAGCGAGGGACTAGCGGCCCCAGAGCAGTTCTTC

D gene: TRBD2
J gene: TRBJ2-1
V gene: TRBV6-5
clone size: .
CDR3 protein: CASKRASGNVNEQFF
CDR3 DNA: TGTGCCAGCAAACGGGCTAGCGGGAATGTAAATGAGCAGTTCTTC

D gene: TRBD1
J gene: TRBJ2-5
V gene: TRBV5-6
clone size: .
CDR3 protein: CASSPGQIQETQYF
CDR3 DNA: TGTGCCAGCAGCCCGGGACAGATCCAAGAGACCCAGTACTTC

D gene: .
J gene: TRBJ2-5
V gene: TRBV14
clone size: .
CDR3 protein: CASSPLLTPRETQYF
CDR3 DNA: TGTGCCAGCAGCCCCCTTTTAACACCGCGAGAGACCCAGTACTTC

D gene: .
J gene: TRBJ2-4
V gene: TRBV19
clone size: .
CDR3 protein: CASMSGGRDKNIQYF
CDR3 DNA: TGTGCCAGTATGTCGGGCGGCAGAGACAAAAACATTCAGTACTTC

D gene: .
J gene: TRBJ1-3
V gene: TRBV30
clone size: .
CDR3 protein: CAWSRGQPGNTIYF
CDR3 DNA: TGTGCCTGGAGTCGTGGACAGCCTGGAAACACCATATATTTT

D gene: .
J gene: TRBJ1-1
V gene: TRBV7-2
clone size: .
CDR3 protein: CASSLDLAEAFF
CDR3 DNA: TGTGCCAGCAGCTTAGACTTAGCTGAAGCTTTCTTT

D gene: TRBD2
J gene: TRBJ2-1
V gene: TRBV6-1
clone size: .
CDR3 protein: CASSTLAGEGNEQFF
CDR3 DNA: TGTGCCAGCAGTACCCTAGCGGGAGAGGGGAATGAGCAGTTCTTC

D gene: TRBD2
J gene: TRBJ2-3
V gene: TRBV6-1
clone size: .
CDR3 protein: CASMQPGGTDTQYF
CDR3 DNA: TGTGCCAGCATGCAGCCGGGGGGAACAGATACGCAGTATTTT

D gene: .
J gene: TRBJ1-2
V gene: TRBV5-1
clone size: .
CDR3 protein: CASSPRGDYGYTF
CDR3 DNA: TGCGCCAGCAGCCCGAGAGGGGACTATGGCTACACCTTC

D gene: TRBD1
J gene: TRBJ2-7
V gene: TRBV25-1
clone size: .
CDR3 protein: CASSELDTTGAEKQYF
CDR3 DNA: TGTGCCAGCAGTGAATTGGATACGACAGGGGCCGAGAAGCAGTACTTC

D gene: .
J gene: TRBJ1-2
V gene: TRBV25-1
clone size: .
CDR3 protein: CASSGAGRGYGYTF
CDR3 DNA: TGTGCCAGCAGTGGGGCAGGGAGGGGATATGGCTACACCTTC

D gene: TRBD1
J gene: TRBJ1-2
V gene: TRBV6-5
clone size: .
CDR3 protein: CASSPPGTGFSGYTF
CDR3 DNA: TGTGCCAGCAGTCCACCCGGGACAGGCTTTAGTGGCTACACCTTC

D gene: .
J gene: TRBJ1-4
V gene: TRBV30
clone size: .
CDR3 protein: CAWSVRPRGKLFF
CDR3 DNA: TGTGCCTGGAGTGTAAGGCCAAGAGGAAAACTGTTTTTT

D gene: .
J gene: TRBJ2-6
V gene: TRBV5-1
clone size: .
CDR3 protein: CASSSGEAGANVLTF
CDR3 DNA: TGCGCCAGCAGCTCAGGGGAAGCTGGGGCCAACGTCCTGACTTTC

D gene: .
J gene: TRBJ1-2
V gene: TRBV5-1
clone size: .
CDR3 protein: CASSLGQTDYGYTF
CDR3 DNA: TGCGCCAGCAGCTTGGGACAGACCGACTATGGCTACACCTTC

D gene: TRBD1
J gene: TRBJ1-3
V gene: TRBV6-6
clone size: once
CDR3 protein: CASSSGTGPGNTIYF
CDR3 DNA: TGTGCCAGCAGTTCCGGGACAGGGCCCGGAAACACCATATATTTT

D gene: .
J gene: TRBJ1-1
V gene: TRBV5-1
clone size: .
CDR3 protein: CASSPAGTWDTEAFF
CDR3 DNA: TGCGCCAGCAGCCCCGCAGGGACGTGGGACACTGAAGCTTTCTTT

D gene: .
J gene: TRBJ1-3
V gene: TRBV6-1
clone size: few
CDR3 protein: CASSATYYPIYF
CDR3 DNA: TGTGCCAGCAGCGCAACCTACTACCCCATATATTTT

D gene: .
J gene: TRBJ1-1
V gene: TRBV18
clone size: .
CDR3 protein: CASSPGSLNTEAFF
CDR3 DNA: TGTGCCAGCTCACCGGGCAGTCTGAACACTGAAGCTTTCTTT

D gene: TRBD1
J gene: TRBJ1-5
V gene: TRBV10-3
clone size: once
CDR3 protein: CAISKGTGDQPQHF
CDR3 DNA: TGTGCCATCAGTAAGGGGACAGGGGATCAGCCCCAGCATTTT

D gene: .
J gene: TRBJ1-1
V gene: TRBV18
clone size: .
CDR3 protein: CASSPETGMNTEAFF
CDR3 DNA: TGTGCCAGCTCACCGGAGACAGGAATGAACACTGAAGCTTTCTTT

D gene: .
J gene: TRBJ1-6
V gene: TRBV7-9
clone size: .
CDR3 protein: CASNKLGGDSSSYNSPLHF
CDR3 DNA: TGTGCCAGCAATAAATTAGGGGGGGACTCGAGCTCCTATAATTCACCCCTCCACTTT

D gene: .
J gene: TRBJ1-1
V gene: TRBV7-9
clone size: .
CDR3 protein: CASSLMGRINTEAFF
CDR3 DNA: TGTGCCAGCAGCTTAATGGGCAGGATAAACACTGAAGCTTTCTTT

D gene: .
J gene: TRBJ2-3
V gene: TRBV5-1
clone size: .
CDR3 protein: CASSVTSTDTQYF
CDR3 DNA: TGCGCCAGCAGCGTGACTAGCACAGATACGCAGTATTTT

D gene: .
J gene: TRBJ1-5
V gene: TRBV19
clone size: .
CDR3 protein: CARDGGNQPQHF
CDR3 DNA: TGTGCCAGGGATGGGGGCAATCAGCCCCAGCATTTT

D gene: .
J gene: TRBJ2-1
V gene: TRBV7-6
clone size: .
CDR3 protein: CASSPRRGDNEQFF
CDR3 DNA: TGTGCCAGCAGCCCGAGGAGGGGAGACAATGAGCAGTTCTTC

D gene: .
J gene: TRBJ1-2
V gene: TRBV18
clone size: .
CDR3 protein: CASSPQRGNGYTF
CDR3 DNA: TGTGCCAGCTCACCACAGCGGGGTAATGGCTACACCTTC

D gene: TRBD1
J gene: TRBJ1-5
V gene: TRBV19
clone size: .
CDR3 protein: CASRTANLDRGNQPQHF
CDR3 DNA: TGTGCCAGTAGAACCGCCAACTTGGACAGGGGCAATCAGCCCCAGCATTTT

D gene: .
J gene: TRBJ1-4
V gene: TRBV18
clone size: .
CDR3 protein: CASSSLSAATNEKLFF
CDR3 DNA: TGTGCCAGCTCATCGCTCTCCGCTGCAACTAATGAAAAACTGTTTTTT

D gene: TRBD1
J gene: TRBJ2-2
V gene: TRBV9
clone size: .
CDR3 protein: CASSGGQAANTGELFF
CDR3 DNA: TGTGCCAGCAGCGGAGGACAGGCTGCGAACACCGGGGAGCTGTTTTTT

D gene: .
J gene: TRBJ2-5
V gene: TRBV7-8
clone size: .
CDR3 protein: CASSREGQTQYF
CDR3 DNA: TGTGCCAGCAGCCGAGAGGGGCAGACCCAGTACTTC

D gene: TRBD2
J gene: TRBJ2-7
V gene: TRBV7-2
clone size: .
CDR3 protein: CASSPIGLAGVSYEQYF
CDR3 DNA: TGTGCCAGCAGCCCGATCGGACTAGCGGGTGTCTCCTACGAGCAGTACTTC

D gene: TRBD1
J gene: TRBJ1-4
V gene: TRBV15
clone size: .
CDR3 protein: CATSSDPGQYEKLFF
CDR3 DNA: TGTGCCACCAGCAGTGACCCGGGACAGTATGAAAAACTGTTTTTT

D gene: TRBD1
J gene: TRBJ2-2
V gene: TRBV29-1
clone size: .
CDR3 protein: CSFDPPEGQGGPGELFF
CDR3 DNA: TGCAGCTTTGACCCGCCAGAGGGACAGGGAGGTCCCGGGGAGCTGTTTTTT

D gene: .
J gene: TRBJ1-5
V gene: TRBV6-1
clone size: .
CDR3 protein: CASSEGDGNSNQPQHF
CDR3 DNA: TGTGCCAGCAGTGAAGGGGACGGCAATAGCAATCAGCCCCAGCATTTT

D gene: .
J gene: TRBJ2-5
V gene: TRBV30
clone size: once
CDR3 protein: CAWSNSDETQYF
CDR3 DNA: TGTGCCTGGAGTAATTCAGACGAGACCCAGTACTTC

D gene: TRBD1
J gene: TRBJ2-4
V gene: TRBV11-2
clone size: .
CDR3 protein: CASSPISGTGGKNIQYF
CDR3 DNA: TGTGCCAGCAGCCCAATATCCGGGACAGGGGGCAAAAACATTCAGTACTTC

D gene: .
J gene: TRBJ2-7
V gene: TRBV29-1
clone size: .
CDR3 protein: CSVEEDGVAYEQYF
CDR3 DNA: TGCAGCGTTGAAGAGGATGGTGTGGCCTACGAGCAGTACTTC

D gene: .
J gene: TRBJ1-3
V gene: TRBV9
clone size: .
CDR3 protein: CASSVDSYGVGDSGNTIYF
CDR3 DNA: TGTGCCAGCAGCGTAGACAGTTACGGGGTCGGAGACTCTGGAAACACCATATATTTT

D gene: .
J gene: TRBJ2-1
V gene: TRBV6-6
clone size: .
CDR3 protein: CASSYRQGVLNEQFF
CDR3 DNA: TGTGCCAGCAGTTACCGCCAGGGTGTGTTGAATGAGCAGTTCTTC